The rows below give T cell receptor beta chains drawn from one sample of a study of molecular identifiers for immune sequencing clone quantification. TCRdb redid the calling of the PCR reads with MiXCR, one entry per CDR3 protein. The repertoire has approximately 550,000 distinct CDR3 sequences, about 25% of them found once; the top ten carry around 0.76%. Sequenced sample: naive CD8+ T cells from blood, with Jurkat cell RNA spiked in. These receptors all come from a human donor in good health. Some libraries in this study had Jurkat cell RNA spiked in. The CDR3 runs from the conserved cysteine through the conserved F or W. Rows may omit the clone size; those that give it use once, few, many or a size class.

V	J	size	CDR3
TRBV7-9	TRBJ2-7	-	CASSLQSSHEQYF
TRBV19	TRBJ2-2	many	CASSVTQHGAGELFF
TRBV28	TRBJ2-7	-	CAGSLRGNHKYF
TRBV4-1	TRBJ2-3	-	CASSHTTSGGAIDTQYF
TRBV7-9	TRBJ1-5	-	CASSVGQGGWEPQHF
TRBV6-2/TRBV6-3	TRBJ1-2	many	CASSYHNDRYGYTF
TRBV5-1	TRBJ2-2	many	CASSRAGAGELFF
TRBV20-1	TRBJ1-2	-	CSARVPVTGPHRGYTF
TRBV4-3	TRBJ2-7	many	CASSQTGGVYEQYF
TRBV27	TRBJ2-7	few	CASRSNPPGGGTRQYF
TRBV19	TRBJ2-1	-	CASSILAGPYNEQLF
TRBV7-9	TRBJ2-5	-	CASSGRTDLTETQYF
TRBV29-1	TRBJ2-4	many	CSVRTSATKNIQYF
TRBV20-1	TRBJ1-1	many	CSATDRNTEAFF
TRBV4-2	TRBJ2-3	few	CASSQESGSLADTQYF